Below, 2 T cell receptor beta chains from the same sample are listed, as sequenced in a study of blood T cell repertoires in COVID-19. Method: immunoSEQ multiplex PCR; TCRdb's copy keeps in-frame clones and lacks some. The profile covers roughly 230,000 clones, with over 70% appearing a single time and roughly 8% taken by the ten largest. The sequenced material came from peripheral blood. The receptors originated from a woman of 80 years or more with acute or convalescent COVID-19.

The V and J genes are TRBV6-6 and TRBJ2-5, with 7 bases identical to TRBD1. This CDR3 region has 15 residues. With V trimmed by 4 bases and J by 5 bases, 10 bases remained unmatched. The germline CDR1 and CDR2 sequences are MNHNY and SVGAGI (reference sequence). The CDR3 DNA reads as TGTGCCAGCAGTTCCCCGCTAGGGGGCGGCGAGACCCAGTACTTC. Translation: CASSSPLGGGETQYF.

The CDR3: CASSSSTGPRGGYTF. For the CDR3, the DNA is TGTGCCAGCAGTTCCTCGACAGGACCACGAGGAGGCTACACCTTC. J is TRBJ1-2 and V is TRBV6-9; TRBD1 might be the D (6 bases). CDR3 length: 15 amino acids. The V end was cut by 4 bases, the J end by 8 bases, with 20 bases between. Germline values: CDR1 MNHGY, CDR2 SVAAGI.